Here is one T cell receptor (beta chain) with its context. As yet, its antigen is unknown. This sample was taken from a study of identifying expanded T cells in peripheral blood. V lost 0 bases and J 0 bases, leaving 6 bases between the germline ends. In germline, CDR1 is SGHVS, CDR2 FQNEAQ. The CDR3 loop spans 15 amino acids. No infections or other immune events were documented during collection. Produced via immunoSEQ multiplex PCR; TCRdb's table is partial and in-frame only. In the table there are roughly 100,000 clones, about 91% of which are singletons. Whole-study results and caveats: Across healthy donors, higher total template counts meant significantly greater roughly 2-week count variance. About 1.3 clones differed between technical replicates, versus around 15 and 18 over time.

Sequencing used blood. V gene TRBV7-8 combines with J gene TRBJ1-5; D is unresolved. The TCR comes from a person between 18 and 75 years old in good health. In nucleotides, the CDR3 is TGTGCCAGCAGCTTAGCTTATGGTAGCAATCAGCCCCAGCATTTT. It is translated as CASSLAYGSNQPQHF.